The 23 T cell receptor beta chains below come from one sample, sequenced in a study of blood T cell repertoires in COVID-19. Clones were sequenced by immunoSEQ multiplex PCR, and TCRdb holds only the in-frame ones, with some missing. The sample has about 250,000 clones, approximately 85% seen once. Sequenced input: PBMCs or T cells enriched from blood (not recorded which). The receptors originated from a woman in her forties or fifties with acute COVID-19.

The chain links TRBV5-1 to TRBJ1-5, with 10 bases that match TRBD1. Trimming at V came to 4 bases and at J to 4 bases, leaving 2 bases not matched to a gene. The germline gives CDR1 SGHRS, CDR2 YFSETQ. The length of the CDR3 is 14 residues. The CDR3, as DNA: TGCGCCAGCAGCCCGGACAGGGGGAATCAGCCCCAGCATTTT. It encodes CASSPDRGNQPQHF. Full variable domain (outside the CDR3, taken from reference TRBV5-1 and TRBJ1-5): KAGVTQTPRYLIKTRGQQVTLSCSPISGHRSVSWYQQTPGQGLQFLFEYFSETQRNKGNFPGRFSGRQFSNSRSEMNVSTLELGDSALYLCASSPDRGNQPQHFGDGTRLSIL.

Worth noting for this clone: The identical CDR3 is also encoded by other nucleotide sequences in the sample. The J gene is TRBJ1-3, the V gene TRBV7-9; weak D call: TRBD1 (6 bases). Germline V gene lookup returns CDR1 SEHNR and CDR2 FQNEAQ (reference sequence). Deletions cut 5 bases from V and 0 bases from J, with 11 bases between. The CDR3 sequence is 15 residues long. In DNA form, the CDR3 reads TGTGCCAGCAGCCTAACAGGGTCCTCTGGAAACACCATATATTTT. Its translation is CASSLTGSSGNTIYF.

The chain recombines TRBV7-9 with TRBJ2-5; 11 bases align to TRBD1. Germline lookup yields CDR1 SEHNR and CDR2 FQNEAQ (reference sequence). V was pared by 6 bases and J by 5 bases, with 5 bases of the junction left unmatched. The CDR3 sequence is 14 residues long. The CDR3 is CASSRTGGAETQYF. The CDR3, as DNA: TGTGCCAGCAGTCGGACAGGGGGCGCGGAGACCCAGTACTTC.

The CDR3 loop reads CASSQDLSGNTEAFF. In DNA, the CDR3 is TGCGCCAGCAGCCAAGATCTGTCGGGGAACACTGAAGCTTTCTTT. The gene calls are TRBV4-3 and TRBJ1-1; D gene uncertain. V lost 0 bases and J lost 1, with 9 bases in between. CDR3 length: 15 amino acids. In germline, CDR1 is LGHNA, CDR2 YSLEER.

The chain links TRBV12-3 or TRBV12-4 to TRBJ1-2; 7 bases are shared with TRBD1. V gave up 3 bases and J gave up 5 bases; unmatched junction bases: 3. CDR3 length: 13 amino acids. CDR3 bases: TGTGCCAGCAGTTTCTGGGACAGTTATGGCTACACCTTC. Its protein is CASSFWDSYGYTF.

The V and J genes are TRBV12-5 and TRBJ1-2, with D hard to call. Germline-derived CDR1 and CDR2 are LGHNT and FRNRAP. This CDR3 spans 14 amino acids. V shed 1 base and J shed 1 base, with 7 bases lying between them. The CDR3 DNA sequence: TGTGCTAGTGGTTTGGGCGAAATTAACTATGGCTACACCTTC. Its protein product is CASGLGEINYGYTF.

CDR3 DNA: TGTGCCAGCAGTCCTAGGGTGAGGACATTTGGCTACACCTTC. It codes for CASSPRVRTFGYTF. The chain combines TRBV6-5 with TRBJ1-2; D is possibly TRBD1 (5 bases). Per the germline V gene, CDR1 is MNHEY and CDR2 is SVGAGI. V gave up 5 bases and J gave up 7 bases, with 17 bases separating them. The CDR3 is 14 amino acids.

V usage is TRBV3-1 (or the pseudogene TRBV3-2) and J usage is TRBJ1-2; 7 bases are a match to TRBD1. Germline CDR1 LGHDT, CDR2 YNNKEL (reference sequence). V lost 0 bases to trimming and J lost 3 bases; unmatched junction nucleotides: 7. The CDR3 totals 16 residues. The CDR3 nucleotides read TGTGCCAGCAGCCAAGAAGGTTCAGGGGGATACTATGGCTACACCTTC. It yields the protein CASSQEGSGGYYGYTF.

V gene TRBV7-9 combines with J gene TRBJ2-1; 9 bases are a match to TRBD1. This CDR3 region has 15 residues. V lost 4 bases to trimming and J lost 6 bases; unmatched junction nucleotides: 7. The germline gives CDR1 SEHNR, CDR2 FQNEAQ (reference sequence). The CDR3, as DNA: TGTGCCAGCAGCTCCCGGGACAGGGTTATCAATGAGCAGTTCTTC. Encoded protein: CASSSRDRVINEQFF.

The chain employs TRBV19 and TRBJ1-2; possibly TRBD1 for D (6 bases). This CDR3 has 14 amino acids. Germline V gene data show CDR1 as LNHDA and CDR2 as SQIVND (reference sequence). V lost 5 bases and J 4 bases, leaving 14 bases between the germline ends. The CDR3 loop reads CASSYKQGSYGYTF. The CDR3 DNA reads TGTGCCAGTAGTTATAAACAGGGATCCTATGGCTACACCTTC.

The rearrangement uses TRBV5-1 and TRBJ1-6; 10 nucleotides align to TRBD1. Germline assignment: CDR1 SGHRS and CDR2 YFSETQ. The CDR3 consists of 22 residues. Trimming took 2 bases from V and 7 from J; bases not matched to a gene: 24. For the CDR3, the DNA is TGCGCCAGCAGCTTTACCCTTGGCCGGGACAGGGGACGCTACGTCGGAAATTCACCCCTCCACTTT. This codes for CASSFTLGRDRGRYVGNSPLHF.

V usage is TRBV9 and J usage is TRBJ1-1, with 8 bases that match TRBD1. Germline loops: CDR1 SGDLS, CDR2 YYNGEE. The CDR3 covers 14 residues. V lost 3 bases to trimming and J lost 5 bases; unmatched junction nucleotides: 6. The CDR3 region has the DNA TGTGCCAGCAGCGCGGGACAGGCGGGGACTGAAGCTTTCTTT. It encodes CASSAGQAGTEAFF.

Details on this clone: This specimen includes other DNA sequences encoding the same CDR3. The CDR3 loop is CASSLGLAGGTDTQYF. CDR3 nucleotide sequence: TGCGCCAGCAGCTTGGGACTAGCGGGGGGGACAGATACGCAGTATTTT. The gene calls are TRBV5-1 and TRBJ2-3, with 14 positions matching TRBD2. The junction had 0 bases not matched to a gene; V was cut back by 0 bases and J by 3 bases. The germline V gene encodes CDR1 SGHRS and CDR2 YFSETQ. This CDR3 contains 16 residues.

The chain joins TRBV5-1 to TRBJ1-6; D uncertain. CDR3 size: 14 residues. CDR1 SGHRS and CDR2 YFSETQ come from the germline V gene. V lost 1 base to trimming and J lost 9 bases, with 11 bases between them. The CDR3 region has the DNA TGCGCCAGCAGCTTGAGCGGTTATGGTTCACCCCTCCACTTT. As protein: CASSLSGYGSPLHF.

CDR3 sequence reads: CAWSVRWGDTEAFF. The CDR3 bases are TGTGCCTGGAGTGTACGGTGGGGGGACACTGAAGCTTTCTTT. The rearrangement joins TRBV30 to TRBJ1-1; perhaps TRBD1 as D (5 bases). CDR1 GTSNPN and CDR2 SVGIG come from the germline V gene (reference sequence). Deletions cut 0 bases from V and 3 bases from J, with 11 bases between. The CDR3 length is 14 residues.

The V and J genes are TRBV5-6 and TRBJ2-5, with TRBD2 matching 8 bases. V gave up 2 bases and J gave up 4 bases; unmatched junction bases: 4. The CDR3 contains 14 residues. From germline, CDR1 is SGHDT and CDR2 YYEEEE. CDR3 coding DNA: TGTGCCAGCAGCTTCGGGACTAGAGCAGAGACCCAGTACTTC. It is translated as CASSFGTRAETQYF.

The V gene is TRBV7-9, the J gene TRBJ1-4, with TRBD1 matching 8 bases. The junction had 5 bases not matched to a gene; V was cut back by 3 bases and J by 8 bases. CDR1 is SEHNR, CDR2 FQNEAQ, per germline (reference sequence). CDR3 length: 14 residues. DNA for the CDR3: TGTGCCAGCAGCTTTGGACAGGGAGGAGAAAAACTGTTTTTT. Translation: CASSFGQGGEKLFF.

V gene TRBV9 combines with J gene TRBJ2-1; 9 nucleotides agree with TRBD1. Per germline, CDR1 SGDLS and CDR2 YYNGEE. The CDR3 extends over 15 amino acids. The trim removed 5 bases at V and 9 bases at J, leaving 12 bases unmatched. CDR3 amino acids: CASSLTGTGSPEQFF. The CDR3 bases are TGTGCCAGCAGTTTGACCGGGACAGGGTCCCCTGAGCAGTTCTTC.

The V gene is TRBV5-1, the J gene TRBJ2-2; 7 bases map to TRBD2. CDR3 length: 17 amino acids. V was clipped by 4 bases and J by 5 bases; unmatched bases: 14. Germline V CDR1 and CDR2: SGHRS, YFSETQ. The CDR3 reads CASSPRLGGGVTGELFF. DNA for the CDR3: TGCGCCAGCAGCCCCCGATTGGGGGGGGGTGTAACCGGGGAGCTGTTTTTT.

This chain joins TRBV19 and TRBJ2-3; 8 bases align to TRBD1. CDR1 is LNHDA and CDR2 is SQIVND in the germline V gene (reference sequence). J gave up 4 bases and V 2 bases, and 8 bases lay outside the gene matches. The length of the CDR3 is 16 residues. CDR3 sequence (DNA): TGTGCCAGTAGTATATTAGCAGGGGGCCGATCAGATACGCAGTATTTT. The encoded protein is CASSILAGGRSDTQYF.

This chain uses TRBV7-9 with TRBJ1-1, with D possibly being TRBD1 (6 bases). The V end was cut by 2 bases, the J end by 4 bases, with 14 bases between. CDR3 length equals 15 residues. CDR1 and CDR2 (germline): SEHNR, FQNEAQ (reference sequence). CDR3: CASSLSLGRGTEAFF. The CDR3 DNA is TGTGCCAGCAGCTTATCGTTGGGCAGGGGCACTGAAGCTTTCTTT.

This sequence joins TRBV6-2 or TRBV6-3 and TRBJ2-2, with 10 bases matching TRBD1. This CDR3 spans 15 amino acids. The J segment lost 4 bases and the V segment lost 4 bases, leaving 3 bases of the junction unmatched. The V gene's germline CDR1 is MNHEY and CDR2 SVGEGT. This chain's CDR3 is CASSSRDRGTGELFF. The CDR3 nucleotides are TGTGCCAGCAGTTCCCGGGACAGGGGCACCGGGGAGCTGTTTTTT.

This chain uses TRBV7-6 with TRBJ2-2; TRBD1 matches at 7 bases. The CDR3 extends over 16 amino acids. V was pared by 5 bases and J by 3 bases, with 9 bases of the junction left unmatched. The germline CDR1 and CDR2 sequences are SGHVS and FNYEAQ. This CDR3 is CASSLTRDSYTGELFF. In nucleotides, the CDR3 is TGTGCCAGCAGCCTGACTCGGGACAGCTACACCGGGGAGCTGTTTTTT.